Listed here are 21 T cell receptor beta chains from one sample, sequenced in a study of blood T cell repertoires in COVID-19 (dated by TCRdb to about 2020). Library creation used the immunoSEQ multiplex PCR assay. The table comes from immuneACCESS by way of TCRdb, which keeps in-frame sequences with V and J called. Part of the clones is missing from these tables; in studies checked, under half for an unresolved V gene and the rest for unknown reasons. This sample holds around 300,000 clones; roughly nine tenths were observed only once. The top ten constitute 2.5% to 3% of the sample. The sequenced sample consisted of peripheral blood. The receptors derive from a woman aged 25 to 39 with COVID-19, enrolled during active disease.

This rearrangement joins TRBV18 to TRBJ2-7; 12 bases fit TRBD2. From germline, CDR1 is KGHSH and CDR2 LQKENI. Trimming removed 5 bases from V and 6 bases from J; junction bases left unmatched: 8. This CDR3 comprises 15 residues. DNA of the CDR3: TGTGCCAGCTCAAAGCCTAGCGGGAGGGCCGGCGAGCAGTACTTC. This sequence encodes CASSKPSGRAGEQYF. The full variable domain, completed using reference TRBV18 and TRBJ2-7, is NAGVMQNPRHLVRRRGQEARLRCSPMKGHSHVYWYRQLPEEGLKFMVYLQKENIIDESGMPKERFSAEFPKEGPSILRIQQVVRGDSAAYFCASSKPSGRAGEQYFGPGTRLTVT.

The rearrangement joins TRBV6-5 to TRBJ2-7; possibly TRBD1 for D (6 bases). V lost 0 bases to trimming and J lost 2 bases, with 11 bases between them. The CDR3 has 15 amino acids. CDR1 MNHEY and CDR2 SVGAGI come from the germline V gene. In nucleotides, the CDR3 is TGTGCCAGCAGTTACTCTAGGGACACGGCCTACGAGCAGTACTTC. Encoded protein: CASSYSRDTAYEQYF.

This chain connects TRBV5-1 to TRBJ1-2, with D maybe TRBD1 (6 bases). Trimming took 4 bases from V and 4 from J, leaving 14 bases between them. This CDR3 comprises 14 residues. The germline V gene has CDR1 SGHRS and CDR2 YFSETQ. The chain's CDR3 is CASSAQGQLYGYTF. In DNA, the CDR3 is TGCGCCAGCAGCGCGCAGGGGCAGCTCTATGGCTACACCTTC.

V is TRBV7-2 and J is TRBJ2-2; D is unresolved. Trimming cost V 1 base and J 13 bases, with 22 bases left between them. The CDR3 has 16 amino acids. Germline V gives CDR1 SGHTA, CDR2 FQGNSA. DNA of the CDR3: TGTGCCAGCAGCTTAGACCCCTCTTATGTTACCGGTGGGCTGTTTTTT. As protein: CASSLDPSYVTGGLFF.

This rearrangement joins TRBV12-3 or TRBV12-4 to TRBJ2-3; 10 bases map to TRBD2. The CDR3 spans 13 residues. V shed 8 bases, J shed 5 bases, and the junction held 4 bases outside the gene matches. The CDR3 here is CASRTSGRDTQYF. CDR3 bases: TGTGCCAGCCGGACTAGCGGTCGAGATACGCAGTATTTT.

With regard to this clone: Distinct nucleotide sequences in the sample also encode this CDR3. The gene calls are TRBV5-1 and TRBJ1-1; no definite D call. This CDR3 region has 13 residues. Trimming shortened V by 4 bases and J by 0 bases, and 7 bases separated the two germline ends. Germline V CDR1 and CDR2: SGHRS, YFSETQ. The CDR3 sequence: CASSPDMNTEAFF. The CDR3 DNA sequence: TGCGCCAGCAGCCCTGACATGAACACTGAAGCTTTCTTT.

The J gene is TRBJ2-7, the V gene TRBV5-1; 7 nucleotides align to TRBD2. Germline values: CDR1 SGHRS, CDR2 YFSETQ. This CDR3 has 13 residues. The ends lost 5 bases at V and 1 base at J; junction bases unmatched: 3. CDR3 sequence: CASRLAESYEQYF. In nucleotides, the CDR3 is TGCGCCAGCAGGCTAGCGGAGTCCTACGAGCAGTACTTC.

V and J are TRBV6-1 and TRBJ2-7; weak D call: TRBD2 (6 bases). There are 16 residues in the CDR3. Per germline, CDR1 MNHNS and CDR2 SASEGT. V lost 4 bases and J lost 0, with 16 bases in between. The CDR3 DNA reads TGTGCCAGCAGTGTTGGGAGGAGGGAAAACTCCTACGAGCAGTACTTC. Translating it yields CASSVGRRENSYEQYF.

The V call is TRBV19, the J call TRBJ2-5, with 10 nucleotides matching TRBD2. This CDR3 is 15 amino acids long. Trimming at V came to 6 bases and at J to 2 bases, leaving 6 bases not matched to a gene. The germline gives CDR1 LNHDA, CDR2 SQIVND (reference sequence). The CDR3 region is CASRRTSGNQETQYF. As DNA, the CDR3 is TGTGCCAGTAGGAGAACTAGCGGGAATCAAGAGACCCAGTACTTC.

The CDR3 region is CASSFARWTQSNQPQHF. CDR3 DNA sequence: TGTGCCAGCAGTTTTGCCCGTTGGACACAAAGCAATCAGCCCCAGCATTTT. The chain employs TRBV28 and TRBJ1-5, with D maybe TRBD1 (5 bases). V lost 3 bases and J 1 base, leaving 16 bases between the germline ends. This CDR3 spans 17 amino acids. In germline, CDR1 is MDHEN, CDR2 SYDVKM.

The chain links TRBV12-3 or TRBV12-4 to TRBJ1-1, with D tentatively TRBD1 (5 bases). This CDR3 contains 13 residues. V lost 1 base, J lost 3 bases, and 6 bases lay in between. Here the CDR3 DNA reads TGTGCCAGCAGTTTAGTCAGGGACACTGAAGCTTTCTTT. It codes for CASSLVRDTEAFF.

In the case of this clone: This same CDR3 is encoded by further DNA sequences in the sample. The chain combines TRBV19 with TRBJ2-1; 7 positions agree with TRBD1. Per germline, CDR1 LNHDA and CDR2 SQIVND (reference sequence). CDR3 length equals 14 residues. The trim removed 9 bases at V and 4 bases at J, leaving 9 bases unmatched. DNA for the CDR3: TGTGCCAGCAGTCCGGGACAGAAATACAATGAGCAGTTCTTC. As protein: CASSPGQKYNEQFF.

This clone was counted once. V usage is TRBV2 and J usage is TRBJ1-1; tentative D call: TRBD1 (5 bases). V was cut by 6 bases and J by 6 bases, with 11 bases left in between. Germline loops: CDR1 SNHLY, CDR2 FYNNEI. The length of the CDR3 is 12 residues. CDR3 sequence reads: CASSGLGAEAFF. For the CDR3, the DNA is TGTGCCAGCAGCGGGCTAGGGGCTGAAGCTTTCTTT.

The gene calls are TRBV2 and TRBJ2-5; 7 nucleotides align to TRBD2. The CDR3 is made up of 14 amino acids. J was trimmed by 2 bases and V by 2 bases; bases with no gene match: 2. Germline V gives CDR1 SNHLY, CDR2 FYNNEI. The CDR3 reads CASSETSAQETQYF. The CDR3 DNA is TGTGCCAGCAGTGAAACTAGCGCACAAGAGACCCAGTACTTC.

The genes are TRBV19 and TRBJ1-2; D is ambiguous. CDR3 size: 16 residues. CDR1 and CDR2 from the germline V gene are LNHDA and SQIVND (reference sequence). Trimming took off 6 bases at V and 8 bases at J, with 25 bases between the two ends. The DNA for the CDR3 is TGTGCCAGTAGCGATGAAAGAACAGCTCCAGACGGCGGCTACACCTTC. Residues: CASSDERTAPDGGYTF.

V and J are TRBV30 and TRBJ1-5; TRBD1 is a possible D gene (5 bases). This CDR3 is 11 amino acids long. Between the trimmed V and J ends, which lost 5 bases and 7 bases, there was a span of 9 bases. The germline V gene encodes CDR1 GTSNPN and CDR2 SVGIG (reference sequence). The CDR3 loop is CAWGAGQPQHF. CDR3 DNA sequence: TGTGCCTGGGGTGCAGGGCAGCCCCAGCATTTT. The full variable domain, rest sourced from reference TRBV30 and TRBJ1-5, is SQTIHQWPATLVQPVGSPLSLECTVEGTSNPNLYWYRQAAGRGLQLLFYSVGIGQISSEVPQNLSASRPQDRQFILSSKKLLLSDSGFYLCAWGAGQPQHFGDGTRLSIL.

The chain combines TRBV27 with TRBJ2-5; 7 bases are shared with TRBD2. CDR3 length: 14 residues. V shed 6 bases, J shed 5 bases, and the junction held 9 bases outside the gene matches. Germline loops: CDR1 MNHEY, CDR2 SMNVEV (reference sequence). CDR3: CASSPWAGAETQYF. CDR3 DNA sequence: TGTGCCAGCAGCCCTTGGGCGGGAGCGGAGACCCAGTACTTC.

This clone was counted once. The chain links TRBV28 to TRBJ1-1, with D perhaps TRBD1 (5 bases). Trimming took off 6 bases at V and 7 bases at J, with 21 bases between the two ends. The CDR3 runs to 15 residues. Germline V lookup: CDR1 MDHEN, CDR2 SYDVKM. The CDR3 region has the DNA TGTGCCAGCAGCACCCCTCAGGGAAGGGGAGGTGAAGCTTTCTTT. Amino acid sequence: CASSTPQGRGGEAFF.

Details on this clone: At the DNA level, this CDR3 is encoded by other sequences in the same sample as well. The V call is TRBV5-1, the J call TRBJ1-1; D possibly corresponds to TRBD1 (6 bases). The CDR3 covers 13 residues. Trimming stripped 4 bases from V and 1 base from J, with 8 bases between. Germline CDR1 SGHRS, CDR2 YFSETQ. The chain's CDR3 is CASSLGANTEAFF. CDR3 nucleotides: TGCGCCAGCAGCCTGGGGGCGAACACTGAAGCTTTCTTT.

The genes are TRBV27 and TRBJ2-3; no clear D. The CDR3 covers 15 residues. CDR1 MNHEY and CDR2 SMNVEV come from the germline V gene (reference sequence). Trimming shortened V by 3 bases and J by 1 base, and 11 bases separated the two germline ends. CDR3 in DNA: TGTGCCAGCAGTTTGAATTCCCCGGGCACAGATACGCAGTATTTT. The encoded protein is CASSLNSPGTDTQYF.

The V call is TRBV19, the J call TRBJ1-6; 10 bases are a match to TRBD1. J gave up 9 bases and V 3 bases, and 2 bases lay outside the gene matches. This CDR3 region has 14 residues. Per germline, CDR1 LNHDA and CDR2 SQIVND (reference sequence). The CDR3 loop is CASSMGQGSSPLHF. CDR3 DNA: TGTGCCAGTAGTATGGGACAGGGGAGTTCACCCCTCCACTTT.